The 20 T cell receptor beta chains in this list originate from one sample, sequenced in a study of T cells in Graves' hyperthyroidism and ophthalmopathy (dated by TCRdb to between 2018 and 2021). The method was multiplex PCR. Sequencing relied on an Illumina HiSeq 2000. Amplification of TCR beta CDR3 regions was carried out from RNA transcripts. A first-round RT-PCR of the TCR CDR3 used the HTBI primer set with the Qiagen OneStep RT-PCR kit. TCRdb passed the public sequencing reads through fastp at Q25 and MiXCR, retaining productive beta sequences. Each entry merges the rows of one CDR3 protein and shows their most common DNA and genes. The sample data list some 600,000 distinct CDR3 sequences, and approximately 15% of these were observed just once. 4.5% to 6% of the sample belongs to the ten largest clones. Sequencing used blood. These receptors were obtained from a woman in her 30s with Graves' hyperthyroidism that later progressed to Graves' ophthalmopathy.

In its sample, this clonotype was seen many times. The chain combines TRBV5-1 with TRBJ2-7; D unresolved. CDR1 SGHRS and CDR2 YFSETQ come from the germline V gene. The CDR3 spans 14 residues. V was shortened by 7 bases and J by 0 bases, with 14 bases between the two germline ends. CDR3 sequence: CASAPEPGSYEQYF. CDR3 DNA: TGCGCCAGCGCCCCTGAACCTGGCTCCTACGAGCAGTACTTC. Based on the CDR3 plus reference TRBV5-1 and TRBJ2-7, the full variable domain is KAGVTQTPRYLIKTRGQQVTLSCSPISGHRSVSWYQQTPGQGLQFLFEYFSETQRNKGNFPGRFSGRQFSNSRSEMNVSTLELGDSALYLCASAPEPGSYEQYFGPGTRLTVT.

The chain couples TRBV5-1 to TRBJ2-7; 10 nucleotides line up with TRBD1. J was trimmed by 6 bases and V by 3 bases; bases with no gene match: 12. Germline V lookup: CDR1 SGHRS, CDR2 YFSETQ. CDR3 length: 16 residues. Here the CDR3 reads CASSSRSGTGASEQYF. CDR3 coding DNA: TGCGCCAGCAGCTCCCGCTCCGGGACAGGGGCCTCCGAGCAGTACTTC.

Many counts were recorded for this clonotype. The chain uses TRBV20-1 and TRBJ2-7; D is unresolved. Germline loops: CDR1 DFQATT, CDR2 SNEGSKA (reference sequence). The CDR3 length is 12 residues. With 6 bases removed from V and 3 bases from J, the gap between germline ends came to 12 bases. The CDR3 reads CSATTRGYEQYF. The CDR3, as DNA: TGCAGTGCCACCACCCGAGGCTACGAGCAGTACTTC.

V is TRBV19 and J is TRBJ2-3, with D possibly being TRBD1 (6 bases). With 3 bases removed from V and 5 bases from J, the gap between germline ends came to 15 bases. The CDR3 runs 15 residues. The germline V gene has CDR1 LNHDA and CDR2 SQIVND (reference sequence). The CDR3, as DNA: TGTGCCAGTAGTATCGGGGACACCAGCCGAGATACGCAGTATTTT. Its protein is CASSIGDTSRDTQYF.

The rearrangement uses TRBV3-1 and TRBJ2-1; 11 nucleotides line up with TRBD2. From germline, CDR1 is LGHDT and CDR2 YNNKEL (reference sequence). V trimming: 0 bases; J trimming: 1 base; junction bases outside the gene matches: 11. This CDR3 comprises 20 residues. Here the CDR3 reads CASSQDRPYRLAGSYNEQFF. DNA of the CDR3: TGTGCCAGCAGCCAAGATCGGCCATATCGACTAGCGGGGTCCTACAATGAGCAGTTCTTC.

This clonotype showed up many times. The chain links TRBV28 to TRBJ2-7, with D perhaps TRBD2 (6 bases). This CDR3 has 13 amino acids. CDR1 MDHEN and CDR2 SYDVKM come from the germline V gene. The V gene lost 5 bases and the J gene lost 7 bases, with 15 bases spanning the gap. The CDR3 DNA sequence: TGTGCCAGCAGTCCCCTCCGGGGGAATGAGCAGTACTTC. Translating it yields CASSPLRGNEQYF.

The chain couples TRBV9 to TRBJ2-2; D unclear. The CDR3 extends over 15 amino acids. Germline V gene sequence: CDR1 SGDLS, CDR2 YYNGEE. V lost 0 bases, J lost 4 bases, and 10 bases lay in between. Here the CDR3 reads CASSVALGPTGELFF. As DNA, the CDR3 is TGTGCCAGCAGCGTAGCTCTAGGGCCCACCGGGGAGCTGTTTTTT.

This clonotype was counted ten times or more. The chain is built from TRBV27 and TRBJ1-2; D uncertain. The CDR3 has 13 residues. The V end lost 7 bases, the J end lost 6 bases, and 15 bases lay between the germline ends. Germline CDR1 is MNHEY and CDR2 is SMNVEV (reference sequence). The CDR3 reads CASTGSYGNGYTF. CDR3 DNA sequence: TGTGCCAGCACCGGGTCTTACGGGAATGGCTACACCTTC.

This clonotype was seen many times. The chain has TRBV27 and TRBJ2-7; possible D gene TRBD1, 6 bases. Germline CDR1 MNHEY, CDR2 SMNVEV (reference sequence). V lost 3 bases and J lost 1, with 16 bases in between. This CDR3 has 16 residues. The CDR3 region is CASSLGADCNSYEQYF. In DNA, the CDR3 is TGTGCCAGCAGTTTGGGGGCCGACTGCAATTCCTACGAGCAGTACTTC.

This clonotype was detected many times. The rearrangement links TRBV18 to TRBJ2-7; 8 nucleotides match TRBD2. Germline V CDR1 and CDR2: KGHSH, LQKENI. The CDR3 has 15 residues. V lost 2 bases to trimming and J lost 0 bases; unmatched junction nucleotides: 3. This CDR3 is CASSPSSGSSYEQYF. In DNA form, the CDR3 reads TGTGCCAGCTCACCATCCAGCGGGAGCTCCTACGAGCAGTACTTC. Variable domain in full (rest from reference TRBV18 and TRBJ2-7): NAGVMQNPRHLVRRRGQEARLRCSPMKGHSHVYWYRQLPEEGLKFMVYLQKENIIDESGMPKERFSAEFPKEGPSILRIQQVVRGDSAAYFCASSPSSGSSYEQYFGPGTRLTVT.

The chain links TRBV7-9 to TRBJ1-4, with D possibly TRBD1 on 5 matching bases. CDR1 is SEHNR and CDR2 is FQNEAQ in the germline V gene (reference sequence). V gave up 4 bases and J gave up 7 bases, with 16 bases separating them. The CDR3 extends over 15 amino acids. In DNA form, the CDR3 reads TGTGCCAGCAGCTACCTATCTGGGCAGGGTGAAAAACTGTTTTTT. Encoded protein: CASSYLSGQGEKLFF.

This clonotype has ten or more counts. The CDR3 sequence is CASSGRVWETQYF. The CDR3 DNA follows: TGCGCCAGCAGCGGCAGGGTGTGGGAGACCCAGTACTTC. The rearrangement links TRBV4-1 to TRBJ2-5; TRBD1 is a possible D gene (5 bases). V was trimmed by 5 bases and J by 5 bases, leaving 12 bases between them. The length of the CDR3 is 13 residues. Germline V gene sequence: CDR1 MGHRA, CDR2 YSYEKL.

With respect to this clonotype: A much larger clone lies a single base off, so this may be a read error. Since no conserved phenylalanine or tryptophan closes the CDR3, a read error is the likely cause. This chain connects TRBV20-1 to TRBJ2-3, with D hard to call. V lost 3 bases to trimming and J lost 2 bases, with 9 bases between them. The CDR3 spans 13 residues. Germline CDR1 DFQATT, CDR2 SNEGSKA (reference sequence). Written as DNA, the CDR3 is TGCAGTGCTAGCCCTACGATCACAGATACGCAGTATCTT. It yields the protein CSASPTITDTQYL.

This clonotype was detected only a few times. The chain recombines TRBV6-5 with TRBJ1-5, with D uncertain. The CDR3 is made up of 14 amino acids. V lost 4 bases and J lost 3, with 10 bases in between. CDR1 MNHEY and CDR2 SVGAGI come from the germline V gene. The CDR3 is CASSSYTFNQPQHF. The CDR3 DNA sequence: TGTGCCAGCAGTTCTTACACATTCAATCAGCCCCAGCATTTT.

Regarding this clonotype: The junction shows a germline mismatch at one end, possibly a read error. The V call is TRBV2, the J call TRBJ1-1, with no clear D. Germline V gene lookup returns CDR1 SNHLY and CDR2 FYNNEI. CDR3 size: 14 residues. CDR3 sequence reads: CASIPQNWNTEASF. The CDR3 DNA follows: TGTGCCAGCATTCCCCAGAACTGGAACACTGAAGCTTCCTTT.

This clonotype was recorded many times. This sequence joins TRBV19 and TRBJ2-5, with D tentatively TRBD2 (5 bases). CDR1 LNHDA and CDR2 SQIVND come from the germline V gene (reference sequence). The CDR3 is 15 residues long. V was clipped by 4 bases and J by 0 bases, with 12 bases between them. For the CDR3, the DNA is TGTGCCAGTAGTACCGAGGGCGGGTACCAAGAGACCCAGTACTTC. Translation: CASSTEGGYQETQYF.

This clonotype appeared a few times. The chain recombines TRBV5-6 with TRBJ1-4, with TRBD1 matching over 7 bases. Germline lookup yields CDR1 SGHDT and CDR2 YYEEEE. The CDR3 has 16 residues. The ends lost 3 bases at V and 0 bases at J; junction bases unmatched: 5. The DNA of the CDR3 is TGTGCCAGCAGCTCGCTCCAGGGGGCAACTAATGAAAAACTGTTTTTT. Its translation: CASSSLQGATNEKLFF.

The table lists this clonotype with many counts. The CDR3 DNA follows: TGTGCCAGCAGCTTAGCCCTCCCCCCGGAGGGTGAGCAGTTCTTC. Protein: CASSLALPPEGEQFF. The chain links TRBV7-2 to TRBJ2-1, with TRBD2 as a possible D gene (6 bases). This CDR3 is built from 15 residues. Deletions cut 0 bases from V and 9 bases from J, with 15 bases between. Germline V gives CDR1 SGHTA, CDR2 FQGNSA.

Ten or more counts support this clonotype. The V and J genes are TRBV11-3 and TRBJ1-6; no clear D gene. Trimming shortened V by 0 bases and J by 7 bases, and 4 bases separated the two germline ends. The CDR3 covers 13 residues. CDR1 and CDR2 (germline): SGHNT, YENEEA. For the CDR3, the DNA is TGTGCCAGCAGCTTAGATCAGAATTCACCCCTCCACTTT. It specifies CASSLDQNSPLHF. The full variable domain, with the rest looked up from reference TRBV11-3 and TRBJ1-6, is EAGVVQSPRYKIIEKKQPVAFWCNPISGHNTLYWYLQNLGQGPELLIRYENEEAVDDSQLPKDRFSAERLKGVDSTLKIQPAELGDSAVYLCASSLDQNSPLHFGNGTRLTVT.

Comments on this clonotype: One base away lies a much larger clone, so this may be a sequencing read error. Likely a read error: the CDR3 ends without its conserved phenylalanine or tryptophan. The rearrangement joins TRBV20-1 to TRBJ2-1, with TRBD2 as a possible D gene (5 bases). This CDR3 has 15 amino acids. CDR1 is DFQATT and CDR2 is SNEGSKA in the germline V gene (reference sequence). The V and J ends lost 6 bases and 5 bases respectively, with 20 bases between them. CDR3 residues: CSALEQKTRDNEQFS. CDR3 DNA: TGCAGTGCCCTCGAACAAAAGACGAGGGACAATGAGCAGTTCTCC.